The clone carrying this TCR beta chain has only a few counts. The sample comes from a study of technical replicates of blood from several donors. The CDR3 has 16 amino acids. The germline V gene has CDR1 SNHLY and CDR2 FYNNEI. V lost 3 bases to trimming and J lost 7 bases; unmatched junction nucleotides: 10. The assay was immunoSEQ multiplex PCR, and TCRdb's table has in-frame clones only and misses some. The sample contains about 100,000 clones, approximately 95% of which appear only once. Specimen: T cells isolated from PBMCs. The chain links TRBV2 to TRBJ1-5, with 9 nucleotides matching TRBD1. This TCR was recovered from a human donor in good health. Here the CDR3 DNA reads TGTGCCAGCAGTGATTTGGGGACAGGGATAGGGCAGCCCCAGCATTTT. Amino acid sequence: CASSDLGTGIGQPQHF. The full variable domain, in which reference TRBV2 and TRBJ1-5 provide the parts outside the CDR3, is EPEVTQTPSHQVTQMGQEVILRCVPISNHLYFYWYRQILGQKVEFLVSFYNNEISEKSEIFDDQFSVERPDGSNFTLKIRSTKLEDSAMYFCASSDLGTGIGQPQHFGDGTRLSIL.